The source of this TCR beta chain is a study of T cell responses to AZD1222 COVID-19 vaccine. The study, taken as a whole, reports: Vaccine-related CD4 TCRs covered spike, predominating at 160-218 and 743-854. Nearly half of unique spike-specific TCRs reportedly avoided B.1.351 and B.1.1.7 mutated regions. The donor cohort was predominantly white British with a female majority, and clonal diversity may have been underestimated. No repertoire was sampled before or during the peak T cell response, only after it.

As regards this clone: Antigen specificity is unknown.

Profiled with immunoSEQ multiplex PCR; TCRdb holds only in-frame clones, not every one. This repertoire shows 95,000 to 100,000 clones, approximately 93% found once; its top ten account for approximately 9%. This clonotype was sampled from an adult who received the AZD1222 COVID-19 vaccine. The sample here was peripheral blood, taken 28 days after the second AZD1222 dose.

The CDR3 reads CASSSRQGAQYGYTF. The CDR3 DNA reads as TGTGCCAGCAGTTCCCGACAGGGGGCGCAGTATGGCTACACCTTC. The chain carries TRBV28 and TRBJ1-2, with 10 bases matching TRBD1. V shed 4 bases, J shed 5 bases, and the junction held 7 bases outside the gene matches. This CDR3 spans 15 amino acids. CDR1 is MDHEN and CDR2 is SYDVKM in the germline V gene.